This TCR beta chain was obtained from a study of T cells in localized non-small cell lung cancer (dated by TCRdb to 2018 to 2020). Regarding the complete study: Comparing tumors with uninvolved tumor-adjacent lungs, the study looked at the T cell repertoires of 220 or so patients with early-stage NSCLC. A mean age of roughly 64 years was recorded for the NSCLC patients, of whom under 150 were male and about a hundred were female. The cohort comprised some 220 treatment-naïve NSCLC patients with resected, localized lung tumors. What the work shows at the level of the full study, not this receptor alone: Because multi-region tumor sequencing was not performed, intratumor heterogeneity could not be ruled out. Higher blood T cell density associated with longer overall survival, while higher adjacent-lung clonality associated with shorter survival. A median of roughly 60 of the top 100 tumor clones were detected in paired uninvolved adjacent lung, and around 30 of these tumor clones were also found among the top 100 clones of the paired uninvolved adjacent lung. Because of the exploratory design, TCR variables were selected using unadjusted p-values without false-discovery rate correction. Uninvolved tumor-adjacent lung showed the highest T cell clonality, higher than tumor, which suggests more focused antigenic responses in the adjacent lung.

For CDR1 and CDR2, the germline V gene lists SGHTA and FQGNSA. For this chain, trimming is 5 bases at the V end and 6 bases at the J end, and the number of junction bases without a gene match is 11. The CDR3 spans 15 residues, from the cysteine through the phenylalanine. Only the CDR3 region is kept as DNA, spanning 45 bases read in frame from base 1. At diagnosis, peripheral blood, uninvolved tumor-adjacent lung and tumor were collected and were preserved as a mix of fresh-frozen and FFPE material. For TCR repertoire profiling, blood samples were analyzed in the form of peripheral blood mononuclear cells. The immunoSEQ Assay was used to sequence TCR beta CDR3 regions from DNA. In the original analysis: T cell density was computed as TCR beta template counts normalized to usable DNA estimated by amplifying housekeeping genes. The preseqR package was used to estimate richness by extrapolating to 400,000 templates for PBMC samples and to 120,000 templates for tissue samples. Clonality was taken to be one minus Pielou's evenness. Tissue-enriched TCRs were identified by differential abundance testing using productive amino-acid clonotypes, minimum total count 5 and alpha 0.1. Repertoire overlap between compartments was quantified with the Jaccard Index and Morisita Overlap Index. GLIPH grouped TCR beta CDR3s together with public tetramer-defined viral CDR3s, and a viral motif had to include at least three viral sequences and also show V-gene enrichment. In its TCRdb copy, this immuneACCESS table keeps in-frame sequences only and misses some clones. Where compared with another copy, unresolved V genes explain less than half of these, and the others have no known cause. D and trimming come from the DNA, and the V and J calls and clone size come from that table. The sample data list 26,000 or so clones, and roughly 87% of these were observed just once. Clones ranked in the top ten supply more than 6% of the sample.

In the case of this clone: Which antigen it targets is not known. Base qualities are not recorded, but no much larger clone differs from it by a single base.

Here the chain combines TRBV7-2 and TRBJ2-3; 7 central bases correspond to TRBD1. The sample consisted of peripheral blood, taken before any cancer treatment. The clonotype was recovered from a male donor aged 60 or older with stage I lung adenocarcinoma. The sequenced DNA is TGTGCCAGCAGCCCACAGGGGTTGATTGTGGATACGCAGTATTTT. Its product reads: CASSPQGLIVDTQYF.